These 6 T cell receptor beta chains were all obtained from the same sample, sequenced in a study of T cells after yellow fever vaccination. Each CDR3 protein gets one entry after TCRdb re-called the 5' RACE reads with MiXCR. This sample has about 350,000 distinct CDR3 sequences; around 12% occur once, and the top ten carry roughly 3%. Sequencing was performed on CD4+ T cells sorted from PBMCs, taken 15 days after the yellow fever booster vaccination. The receptors were sampled from a man aged 18-30 years who received the YFV17D yellow fever vaccine.

This sequence joins TRBV5-4 and TRBJ2-7; 9 bases are shared with TRBD2. Germline assignment: CDR1 SGHNT and CDR2 YYREEE (reference sequence). Trimming took 1 base from V and 4 from J; bases not matched to a gene: 6. The length of the CDR3 is 15 residues. CDR3 protein: CASSLLRGGSYEQYV. CDR3 sequence (DNA): TGTGCCAGCAGCTTGTTGCGGGGGGGCAGTTACGAGCAGTACGTC.

The gene calls are TRBV10-3 and TRBJ2-2; TRBD1 matches at 7 bases. Germline CDR1 reads ENHRY; CDR2 reads SYGVKD. The CDR3 length is 14 residues. J gave up 3 bases and V 8 bases, and 6 bases lay outside the gene matches. In DNA, the CDR3 is TGTGCCATCTCCGACAGGGCGGACACCGGGGAGCTGTTTTTT. Its protein is CAISDRADTGELFF.

The rearrangement links TRBV6-1 to TRBJ1-5; D unclear. Germline loops: CDR1 MNHNS, CDR2 SASEGT. Trimming stripped 5 bases from V and 4 bases from J, with 9 bases between. The CDR3 sequence is 13 residues long. The CDR3 nucleotides read TGTGCCAGCAGTTCCGACCCTAATCAGCCCCAGCATTTT. This sequence encodes CASSSDPNQPQHF.

This clonotype was seen only a few times. The V and J genes are TRBV24-1 and TRBJ1-5; 7 bases are a match to TRBD1. Losses at the gene ends were 4 bases for V and 6 bases for J; bases not matched to a gene: 11. The CDR3 totals 16 residues. Looked up from germline, CDR1 is KGHDR and CDR2 is SFDVKD. The CDR3 DNA reads TGTGCCACCAGTGACACCGACAGGGAAGGCGCTCAGCCCCAGCATTTT. Protein: CATSDTDREGAQPQHF.

This clonotype was counted a few times. This chain uses TRBV5-1 with TRBJ1-1; no firm D call. The germline V gene encodes CDR1 SGHRS and CDR2 YFSETQ. The CDR3 loop spans 14 amino acids. Between the trimmed V and J ends, which lost 0 bases and 0 bases, there was a span of 6 bases. The CDR3 bases are TGCGCCAGCAGCTTGGAACTAATGAACACTGAAGCTTTCTTT. It codes for CASSLELMNTEAFF.

The genes are TRBV10-3 and TRBJ2-2, with D unresolved. This CDR3 contains 15 residues. The V and J ends lost 4 bases and 5 bases respectively, with 14 bases between them. Germline assignment: CDR1 ENHRY and CDR2 SYGVKD. The CDR3 DNA sequence: TGTGCCATCAGTGGACTTCTCAAGGCAACCGGGGAGCTGTTTTTT. Amino acids: CAISGLLKATGELFF.